The 18 T cell receptor beta chains below all came from one sample that was sequenced in a study of technical replicates of blood from a handful of donors (dated 2017 in TCRdb). The library was made by the immunoSEQ multiplex PCR assay. In TCRdb, the immuneACCESS table is reduced to in-frame sequences with V and J assigned. These tables do not hold every clone; where another copy was compared, an unresolved V gene accounts for under half, and the others remain unexplained. Within this sample are some 70,000 clones, with roughly 90% of them counted one time only. The ten largest clones represent 4.7% of the sample. The material sequenced was PBMCs. All receptors derive from a human donor in good health. Some clones in this sample may be carry-over from other donors' samples.

This chain joins TRBV6-5 and TRBJ1-5; no clear D. V lost 7 bases, J lost 7 bases, and 14 bases lay in between. The CDR3 runs 13 residues. Germline V gene sequence: CDR1 MNHEY, CDR2 SVGAGI. The CDR3 coding sequence is TGTGCCAGCAAAGGAGGGATTAGCCAGCCCCAGCATTTT. This translates into CASKGGISQPQHF.

The chain links TRBV18 to TRBJ1-2, with D unclear. Germline V gives CDR1 KGHSH, CDR2 LQKENI. Deletions cut 3 bases from V and 2 bases from J, with 7 bases between. The CDR3 totals 13 residues. The CDR3 reads CASSPSENYGYTF. DNA of the CDR3: TGTGCCAGCTCACCGAGTGAAAACTATGGCTACACCTTC.

The chain links TRBV12-5 to TRBJ2-7; D remains unclear. Germline-derived CDR1 and CDR2 are LGHNT and FRNRAP. The CDR3 has 12 residues. V was clipped by 5 bases and J by 4 bases, with 9 bases between them. The CDR3 reads CASGLDWYEQYF. CDR3 nucleotide sequence: TGTGCTAGTGGTCTCGACTGGTACGAGCAGTACTTC.

The chain employs TRBV7-2 and TRBJ2-3; TRBD1 matches 8 bases. The CDR3 is 15 amino acids. Germline assignment: CDR1 SGHTA and CDR2 FQGNSA. V trimming: 3 bases; J trimming: 2 bases; junction bases outside the gene matches: 4. Written as DNA, the CDR3 is TGTGCCAGCAGCTTCAACAGGGGGAACACAGATACGCAGTATTTT. Amino acids: CASSFNRGNTDTQYF.

The V and J genes are TRBV11-1 and TRBJ2-7; D is uncertain. Between the trimmed V and J ends, which lost 5 bases and 5 bases, there was a span of 16 bases. CDR3 length: 14 amino acids. From germline, CDR1 is SGHAT and CDR2 FQDESV (reference sequence). The CDR3 loop reads CASSAQLVGDEQYF. CDR3 DNA: TGTGCCAGCAGCGCTCAGTTGGTTGGTGACGAGCAGTACTTC.

The chain employs TRBV5-8 and TRBJ1-6; unclear D gene. Between the trimmed V and J ends, which lost 5 bases and 8 bases, there was a span of 11 bases. The CDR3 consists of 13 residues. Germline assignment: CDR1 SGHTS and CDR2 YDEGEE. The CDR3 reads CASSRLLDSPLHF. The CDR3 region has the DNA TGTGCCAGCAGTCGACTTCTGGATTCACCCCTCCACTTT.

This sequence joins TRBV2 and TRBJ2-2; 11 bases line up with TRBD2. In germline, CDR1 is SNHLY, CDR2 FYNNEI. The CDR3 has 16 amino acids. V gave up 6 bases and J gave up 4 bases; unmatched junction bases: 7. The CDR3, as DNA: TGTGCCAGCAGAGTTAGCGGGGGGGCATTCACCGGGGAGCTGTTTTTT. Translation gives CASRVSGGAFTGELFF.

The rearrangement joins TRBV19 to TRBJ1-4; D unresolved. This CDR3 contains 14 residues. Trimming took 4 bases from V and 0 from J, leaving 6 bases between them. Germline V gene sequence: CDR1 LNHDA, CDR2 SQIVND (reference sequence). The CDR3, as DNA: TGTGCCAGTAGTAACACAGCAACTAATGAAAAACTGTTTTTT. This sequence encodes CASSNTATNEKLFF.

This clone was observed a handful of times. The chain joins TRBV7-2 to TRBJ2-3, with TRBD1 identical over 9 bases. V was pared by 4 bases and J by 1 base, with 3 bases of the junction left unmatched. Germline-derived CDR1 and CDR2 are SGHTA and FQGNSA. The CDR3 sequence is 15 residues long. CDR3 sequence (DNA): TGTGCCAGCAGCTCGGACAGGGGAGGCACAGATACGCAGTATTTT. Amino acid sequence: CASSSDRGGTDTQYF.

CDR3 region: CATSSLSVIEQYF. The CDR3 DNA is TGTGCCACCAGCAGTCTTAGCGTAATCGAGCAGTACTTC. The V and J genes are TRBV15 and TRBJ2-7; TRBD2 might be the D (5 bases). Germline V CDR1 and CDR2: LNHNV, YYDKDF (reference sequence). The V end lost 3 bases, the J end lost 6 bases, and 12 bases lay between the germline ends. The CDR3 totals 13 residues.

The V gene is TRBV2, the J gene TRBJ2-3; TRBD2 matches at 8 bases. The germline gives CDR1 SNHLY, CDR2 FYNNEI. This CDR3 contains 13 residues. With 6 bases clipped from V and 1 base from J, the junction kept 0 bases outside the gene matches. The CDR3 sequence: CASRREGTDTQYF. CDR3 coding DNA: TGTGCCAGCAGGCGGGAGGGCACAGATACGCAGTATTTT.

V usage is TRBV19 and J usage is TRBJ2-1; 11 nucleotides match TRBD2. The CDR3 covers 16 residues. From germline, CDR1 is LNHDA and CDR2 SQIVND (reference sequence). V was clipped by 6 bases and J by 1 base; unmatched bases: 5. The CDR3 DNA follows: TGTGCCAGTAGGAGATCTAGCGGGGGGTCCTACAATGAGCAGTTCTTC. Residues: CASRRSSGGSYNEQFF.

The chain is built from TRBV5-6 and TRBJ2-1; 8 bases are a match to TRBD1. The CDR3 is 14 amino acids. The V segment lost 1 base and the J segment 7 bases; nucleotides outside the gene matches: 4. CDR1 SGHDT and CDR2 YYEEEE come from the germline V gene. The CDR3 DNA is TGTGCCAGCAGCTTGTGGACAGGGAAGAATGAGCAGTTCTTC. It codes for CASSLWTGKNEQFF.

This rearrangement joins TRBV6-1 to TRBJ2-7, with TRBD1 matching over 9 bases. The CDR3 runs 13 residues. J lost 5 bases, V lost 8 bases, and 7 bases had no gene match. CDR1 is MNHNS, CDR2 SASEGT, per germline. The CDR3 region has the DNA TGTGCCAGCGCAGCACAGGGGGCGGACGAGCAGTACTTC. Protein sequence: CASAAQGADEQYF.

The chain has TRBV5-8 and TRBJ2-5, with 7 nucleotides matching TRBD2. From germline, CDR1 is SGHTS and CDR2 YDEGEE. CDR3 length: 15 residues. With V trimmed by 3 bases and J by 0 bases, 5 bases remained unmatched. The CDR3 nucleotides read TGTGCCAGCAGCTCCGCGGGGGTAAACCAAGAGACCCAGTACTTC. This codes for CASSSAGVNQETQYF.

The count of this clone is one. This sequence joins TRBV5-1 and TRBJ2-2, with D possibly TRBD2 on 6 matching bases. The CDR3 sequence is 17 residues long. The germline V gene encodes CDR1 SGHRS and CDR2 YFSETQ. The V end lost 5 bases, the J end lost 4 bases, and 21 bases lay between the germline ends. The CDR3 region has the DNA TGCGCCAGCAGACATGACCGGGACTTCACGAGCACCGGGGAGCTGTTTTTT. It specifies CASRHDRDFTSTGELFF.

A few counts support this clone. The CDR3 DNA reads TGTGCCAGCAGCTTCTCGCAGGGATTTGCCTACGAGCAGTACTTC. Its protein product is CASSFSQGFAYEQYF. The chain has TRBV11-2 and TRBJ2-7, with a weak D call TRBD1 (5 bases). CDR3 length equals 15 residues. V lost 3 bases to trimming and J lost 2 bases, with 14 bases between them. The germline V gene encodes CDR1 SGHAT and CDR2 FQNNGV.

The chain links TRBV7-3 to TRBJ1-2; D may be TRBD1 (5 bases). V lost 6 bases, J lost 0 bases, and 14 bases lay in between. The CDR3 totals 15 residues. Germline V gene data show CDR1 as SGHTA and CDR2 as FQGTGA. Here the CDR3 DNA reads TGTGCCAGCAGTTTGGCGGGGCAAGCTAACTATGGCTACACCTTC. Its protein is CASSLAGQANYGYTF. Looking up the rest from reference TRBV7-3 and TRBJ1-2 gives the full variable domain: GAGVSQTPSNKVTEKGKYVELRCDPISGHTALYWYRQSLGQGPEFLIYFQGTGAADDSGLPNDRFFAVRPEGSVSTLKIQRTERGDSAVYLCASSLAGQANYGYTFGSGTRLTVV.